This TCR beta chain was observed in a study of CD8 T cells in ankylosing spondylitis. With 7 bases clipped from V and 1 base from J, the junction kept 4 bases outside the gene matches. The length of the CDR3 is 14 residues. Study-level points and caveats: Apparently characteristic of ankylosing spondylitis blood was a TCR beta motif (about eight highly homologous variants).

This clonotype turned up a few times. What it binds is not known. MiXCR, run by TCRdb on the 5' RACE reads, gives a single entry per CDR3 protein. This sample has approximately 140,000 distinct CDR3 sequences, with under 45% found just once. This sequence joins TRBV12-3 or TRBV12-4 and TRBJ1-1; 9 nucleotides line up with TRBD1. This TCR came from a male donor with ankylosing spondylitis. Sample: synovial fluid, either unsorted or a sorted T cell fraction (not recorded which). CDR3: CASTLDRGNTEAFF. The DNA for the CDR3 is TGTGCCAGCACCCTGGACAGGGGGAACACTGAAGCTTTCTTT.